The rows below give T cell receptor beta chains drawn from one sample of a study of blood T cell repertoires in COVID-19. TCRdb's table, derived via immunoSEQ multiplex PCR, lists solely in-frame clones and lacks some. The profile shows approximately 250,000 clones, about 93% of them singletons. Sequences were obtained from peripheral blood. These receptor sequences come from a man under 40 with COVID-19, enrolled during active disease. Each CDR3 is given with its conserved first and last residue. Fields, in order: V gene, clone size, J gene, D gene, CDR3 protein, CDR3 DNA. A D gene is named only where the DNA matches it firmly. Clone size is given for some rows only: seen once, a few or many times, or a class if the clone is expanded.

v_call: TRBV15; clone_size: -; j_call: TRBJ1-2; d_call: TRBD1; cdr3_aa: CATSGQALNYGYTF; cdr3_nt: TGTGCCACCAGCGGACAGGCCCTCAACTATGGCTACACCTTC
v_call: TRBV3-1/TRBV3-2; clone_size: -; j_call: TRBJ1-5; d_call: -; cdr3_aa: CASSHSGAGSNQPQHF; cdr3_nt: TGTGCCAGCAGCCACAGTGGGGCAGGCAGCAATCAGCCCCAGCATTTT
v_call: TRBV7-9; clone_size: -; j_call: TRBJ2-7; d_call: -; cdr3_aa: CASSSRRDSYEQYF; cdr3_nt: TGTGCCAGCAGCTCCCGGAGGGACTCTTACGAGCAGTACTTC
v_call: TRBV30; clone_size: -; j_call: TRBJ1-3; d_call: -; cdr3_aa: CAWSVLRMAWGAGNTIYF; cdr3_nt: TGTGCCTGGAGTGTACTTAGGATGGCGTGGGGGGCTGGAAACACCATATATTTT
v_call: TRBV5-5; clone_size: -; j_call: TRBJ2-2; d_call: -; cdr3_aa: CASSFVILATGGELFF; cdr3_nt: TGTGCCAGCAGCTTTGTAATACTAGCGACAGGCGGGGAGCTGTTTTTT
v_call: TRBV4-1; clone_size: -; j_call: TRBJ1-4; d_call: TRBD1; cdr3_aa: CASSQDAGGLDEKLFF; cdr3_nt: TGCGCCAGCAGCCAAGACGCAGGGGGATTAGATGAAAAACTGTTTTTT
v_call: TRBV7-9; clone_size: -; j_call: TRBJ2-7; d_call: -; cdr3_aa: CASSFSSAESYEQYF; cdr3_nt: TGTGCCAGCAGCTTTTCATCGGCGGAGTCCTACGAGCAGTACTTC
v_call: TRBV11-3; clone_size: once; j_call: TRBJ2-5; d_call: TRBD1; cdr3_aa: CASSLGAGGQETQYF; cdr3_nt: TGTGCCAGCAGCTTAGGGGCAGGGGGCCAAGAGACCCAGTACTTC
v_call: TRBV6-1; clone_size: -; j_call: TRBJ2-7; d_call: -; cdr3_aa: CASSDGGYYEQYF; cdr3_nt: TGTGCCAGCAGTGATGGGGGGTACTACGAGCAGTACTTC
v_call: TRBV12-3/TRBV12-4; clone_size: -; j_call: TRBJ1-2; d_call: -; cdr3_aa: CASSFQAGYGYTF; cdr3_nt: TGTGCCAGCAGTTTTCAGGCGGGCTATGGCTACACCTTC
v_call: TRBV5-6; clone_size: -; j_call: TRBJ1-2; d_call: -; cdr3_aa: CASSLLQKSYGYTF; cdr3_nt: TGTGCCAGCAGCTTGTTACAGAAGAGCTATGGCTACACCTTC
v_call: TRBV5-6; clone_size: -; j_call: TRBJ1-4; d_call: -; cdr3_aa: CASRGQVHEKLFF; cdr3_nt: TGTGCCAGCAGAGGACAAGTCCATGAAAAACTGTTTTTT
v_call: TRBV11-1; clone_size: -; j_call: TRBJ1-3; d_call: -; cdr3_aa: CASVENSGNTIYF; cdr3_nt: TGTGCCAGCGTGGAGAACTCTGGAAACACCATATATTTT
v_call: TRBV6-2/TRBV6-3; clone_size: -; j_call: TRBJ1-2; d_call: TRBD1; cdr3_aa: CASSYGGQGQGYTF; cdr3_nt: TGTGCCAGCAGTTACGGAGGACAGGGCCAAGGCTACACCTTC
v_call: TRBV5-6; clone_size: -; j_call: TRBJ2-7; d_call: TRBD1; cdr3_aa: CASSRGTGLGEQYF; cdr3_nt: TGTGCCAGCAGCCGCGGGACAGGGCTGGGGGAGCAGTACTTC
v_call: TRBV3-1/TRBV3-2; clone_size: -; j_call: TRBJ1-6; d_call: -; cdr3_aa: CASSQDSGPGTPLHF; cdr3_nt: TGTGCCAGCAGCCAAGATTCCGGGCCCGGGACACCCCTCCACTTT
v_call: TRBV2; clone_size: -; j_call: TRBJ1-5; d_call: -; cdr3_aa: CATSGGGYGEPQHF; cdr3_nt: TGTGCCACCTCGGGGGGAGGGTACGGGGAGCCCCAGCATTTT
v_call: TRBV11-2; clone_size: -; j_call: TRBJ1-2; d_call: -; cdr3_aa: CASSLTNGVGYTF; cdr3_nt: TGTGCCAGCAGCTTAACCAACGGGGTCGGCTACACCTTC
v_call: TRBV5-1; clone_size: -; j_call: TRBJ1-2; d_call: TRBD1; cdr3_aa: CASSMRQGSPRGYTF; cdr3_nt: TGCGCCAGCAGCATGAGACAGGGCTCTCCCAGGGGCTACACCTTC
v_call: TRBV27; clone_size: once; j_call: TRBJ1-6; d_call: -; cdr3_aa: CAIPERAGGLPLHF; cdr3_nt: TGTGCCATCCCGGAGAGGGCGGGTGGTTTACCCCTCCACTTT
v_call: TRBV27; clone_size: -; j_call: TRBJ2-1; d_call: TRBD2; cdr3_aa: CASSLYGGGWNEQFF; cdr3_nt: TGTGCCAGCAGTTTATACGGCGGGGGGTGGAATGAGCAGTTCTTC
v_call: TRBV20-1; clone_size: -; j_call: TRBJ2-4; d_call: -; cdr3_aa: CSASLATKNIQYF; cdr3_nt: TGCAGTGCTAGTCTAGCGACTAAAAACATTCAGTACTTC
v_call: TRBV10-1; clone_size: -; j_call: TRBJ2-1; d_call: TRBD1; cdr3_aa: CASSESLTGDTYNEQFF; cdr3_nt: TGCGCCAGCAGTGAGTCGTTGACAGGGGATACCTACAATGAGCAGTTCTTC
v_call: TRBV3-1/TRBV3-2; clone_size: -; j_call: TRBJ2-5; d_call: TRBD2; cdr3_aa: CASSAAGTSFETQYF; cdr3_nt: TGTGCCAGCAGCGCCGCCGGGACTAGTTTTGAGACCCAGTACTTC
v_call: TRBV11-1; clone_size: -; j_call: TRBJ2-1; d_call: -; cdr3_aa: CASSLAGGSYNEQFF; cdr3_nt: TGTGCCAGCAGCTTAGCGGGGGGCTCCTACAATGAGCAGTTCTTC
v_call: TRBV11-3; clone_size: -; j_call: TRBJ2-1; d_call: -; cdr3_aa: CASATSRGSNEQFF; cdr3_nt: TGTGCCAGCGCAACTTCCCGGGGGAGCAATGAGCAGTTCTTC
v_call: TRBV19; clone_size: -; j_call: TRBJ2-5; d_call: TRBD1; cdr3_aa: CASSIGQGKIEYQETQYF; cdr3_nt: TGTGCCAGTAGTATAGGACAGGGAAAAATCGAGTACCAAGAGACCCAGTACTTC
v_call: TRBV18; clone_size: -; j_call: TRBJ2-2; d_call: -; cdr3_aa: CASSQDRTTGELFF; cdr3_nt: TGTGCCAGCTCACAAGACAGGACTACCGGGGAGCTGTTTTTT
v_call: TRBV4-1; clone_size: -; j_call: TRBJ1-2; d_call: -; cdr3_aa: CASSSAQVGGYTF; cdr3_nt: TGCGCCAGCAGCTCCGCCCAGGTTGGAGGCTACACCTTC
v_call: TRBV27; clone_size: -; j_call: TRBJ1-2; d_call: TRBD1; cdr3_aa: CASLSRKGGNYGYTF; cdr3_nt: TGTGCCAGCCTCTCTCGAAAAGGGGGCAACTATGGCTACACCTTC
v_call: TRBV20-1; clone_size: -; j_call: TRBJ2-1; d_call: -; cdr3_aa: CSASRGAYNEQFF; cdr3_nt: TGCAGTGCTAGTCGTGGAGCCTACAATGAGCAGTTCTTC
v_call: TRBV29-1; clone_size: -; j_call: TRBJ1-4; d_call: -; cdr3_aa: CSVLQGDLFF; cdr3_nt: TGCAGCGTCCTACAGGGCGACCTGTTTTTT
v_call: TRBV7-9; clone_size: -; j_call: TRBJ1-1; d_call: TRBD1; cdr3_aa: CASSLGQGSHEAFF; cdr3_nt: TGTGCCAGCAGCTTAGGACAGGGTTCCCATGAAGCTTTCTTT
v_call: TRBV9; clone_size: few; j_call: TRBJ2-7; d_call: TRBD1; cdr3_aa: CASSVEGQGSTKQYF; cdr3_nt: TGTGCCAGCAGCGTAGAGGGACAGGGGTCTACGAAGCAGTACTTC
v_call: TRBV5-1; clone_size: few; j_call: TRBJ2-2; d_call: -; cdr3_aa: CASSLGQGGTGELFF; cdr3_nt: TGCGCCAGCAGCTTGGGACAGGGAGGCACCGGGGAGCTGTTTTTT
v_call: TRBV9; clone_size: once; j_call: TRBJ2-7; d_call: -; cdr3_aa: CASSGGPSYEQYF; cdr3_nt: TGTGCCAGCAGCGGGGGCCCCTCCTACGAGCAGTACTTC
v_call: TRBV25-1; clone_size: -; j_call: TRBJ2-3; d_call: TRBD2; cdr3_aa: CASSDSGGTSTDTQYF; cdr3_nt: TGTGCCAGCAGTGATAGCGGGGGGACCTCCACAGATACGCAGTATTTT
v_call: TRBV19; clone_size: once; j_call: TRBJ1-1; d_call: TRBD1; cdr3_aa: CASRTGQGTGDTEAFF; cdr3_nt: TGTGCCAGTAGAACCGGACAGGGGACGGGGGACACTGAAGCTTTCTTT
v_call: TRBV6-5; clone_size: -; j_call: TRBJ1-2; d_call: -; cdr3_aa: CASSLTGGVYGYTF; cdr3_nt: TGTGCCAGCAGTCTAACGGGGGGGGTCTATGGCTACACCTTC
v_call: TRBV18; clone_size: -; j_call: TRBJ1-1; d_call: -; cdr3_aa: CASSRIDGARNTEAFF; cdr3_nt: TGTGCCAGCTCACGGATTGACGGAGCCCGGAACACTGAAGCTTTCTTT
v_call: TRBV18; clone_size: -; j_call: TRBJ2-7; d_call: -; cdr3_aa: CASSPGGGVRSYEQYF; cdr3_nt: TGTGCCAGCTCACCAGGCGGGGGCGTTCGTTCCTACGAGCAGTACTTC
v_call: TRBV5-1; clone_size: few; j_call: TRBJ2-7; d_call: -; cdr3_aa: CASSSADSRYEQYF; cdr3_nt: TGCGCCAGCAGCTCCGCCGACAGCCGCTACGAGCAGTACTTC
v_call: TRBV7-3; clone_size: few; j_call: TRBJ1-1; d_call: TRBD1; cdr3_aa: CASSSRQGSEAFF; cdr3_nt: TGTGCCAGCAGCTCACGACAGGGCTCTGAAGCTTTCTTT
v_call: TRBV6-1; clone_size: -; j_call: TRBJ2-5; d_call: -; cdr3_aa: CASSDLGGRQETQYF; cdr3_nt: TGTGCCAGCAGTGATCTGGGGGGACGACAAGAGACCCAGTACTTC
v_call: TRBV4-1; clone_size: -; j_call: TRBJ1-3; d_call: -; cdr3_aa: CASSQDSGLSGNTIYF; cdr3_nt: TGCGCCAGCAGCCAAGATTCGGGACTCTCTGGAAACACCATATATTTT
v_call: TRBV29-1; clone_size: -; j_call: TRBJ2-5; d_call: TRBD2; cdr3_aa: CSVEGGGETQYF; cdr3_nt: TGCAGCGTTGAAGGGGGGGGAGAGACCCAGTACTTC
v_call: TRBV6-5; clone_size: -; j_call: TRBJ1-1; d_call: TRBD1; cdr3_aa: CASSLQGADEAFF; cdr3_nt: TGTGCCAGCAGTCTTCAGGGGGCGGATGAAGCTTTCTTT
v_call: TRBV3-1/TRBV3-2; clone_size: -; j_call: TRBJ1-1; d_call: TRBD1; cdr3_aa: CASSPFGQATEAFF; cdr3_nt: TGTGCCAGCAGCCCTTTTGGACAGGCTACTGAAGCTTTCTTT
v_call: TRBV19; clone_size: -; j_call: TRBJ1-6; d_call: TRBD1; cdr3_aa: CASSIDSPTGVANSPLHF; cdr3_nt: TGTGCCAGTAGTATAGACTCGCCTACAGGGGTCGCCAATTCACCCCTCCACTTT
v_call: TRBV14; clone_size: once; j_call: TRBJ2-3; d_call: -; cdr3_aa: CASSPRGWEDTQYF; cdr3_nt: TGTGCCAGCAGCCCTCGGGGATGGGAAGATACGCAGTATTTT
v_call: TRBV2; clone_size: -; j_call: TRBJ1-2; d_call: TRBD1; cdr3_aa: CASSAGTDNYGYTF; cdr3_nt: TGTGCCAGCAGCGCCGGGACAGACAACTATGGCTACACCTTC
v_call: TRBV9; clone_size: -; j_call: TRBJ1-1; d_call: -; cdr3_aa: CASSPATDREAFF; cdr3_nt: TGTGCCAGCAGCCCGGCTACTGACAGAGAAGCTTTCTTT
v_call: TRBV7-2; clone_size: once; j_call: TRBJ2-7; d_call: -; cdr3_aa: CASSLGRETNPYEQYF; cdr3_nt: TGTGCCAGCAGCTTAGGGAGGGAGACTAACCCCTACGAGCAGTACTTC
v_call: TRBV5-1; clone_size: -; j_call: TRBJ1-1; d_call: -; cdr3_aa: CASSSNPGGTEAFF; cdr3_nt: TGCGCCAGCAGCTCGAATCCGGGGGGCACTGAAGCTTTCTTT
v_call: TRBV11-2; clone_size: -; j_call: TRBJ1-6; d_call: -; cdr3_aa: CASSWAMNSPLHF; cdr3_nt: TGTGCCAGCAGCTGGGCCATGAATTCACCCCTCCACTTT
v_call: TRBV27; clone_size: -; j_call: TRBJ1-2; d_call: -; cdr3_aa: CASSTRQHNYGYTF; cdr3_nt: TGTGCCAGCAGTACCAGACAGCATAACTATGGCTACACCTTC
v_call: TRBV11-3; clone_size: -; j_call: TRBJ2-5; d_call: -; cdr3_aa: CASSLAGSETQYF; cdr3_nt: TGTGCCAGCAGCTTAGCGGGGTCCGAGACCCAGTACTTC
v_call: TRBV19; clone_size: -; j_call: TRBJ1-6; d_call: TRBD1; cdr3_aa: CASSQTPGGGNSPLHF; cdr3_nt: TGTGCCAGTAGTCAGACTCCAGGGGGCGGTAATTCACCCCTCCACTTT
v_call: TRBV7-3; clone_size: -; j_call: TRBJ2-7; d_call: -; cdr3_aa: CASGGGPYEQYF; cdr3_nt: TGTGCCAGCGGCGGGGGCCCCTACGAGCAGTACTTC
v_call: TRBV5-1; clone_size: -; j_call: TRBJ2-6; d_call: TRBD1; cdr3_aa: CASSLQGDSGANVLTF; cdr3_nt: TGCGCCAGCAGCTTACAGGGGGATAGCGGGGCCAACGTCCTGACTTTC